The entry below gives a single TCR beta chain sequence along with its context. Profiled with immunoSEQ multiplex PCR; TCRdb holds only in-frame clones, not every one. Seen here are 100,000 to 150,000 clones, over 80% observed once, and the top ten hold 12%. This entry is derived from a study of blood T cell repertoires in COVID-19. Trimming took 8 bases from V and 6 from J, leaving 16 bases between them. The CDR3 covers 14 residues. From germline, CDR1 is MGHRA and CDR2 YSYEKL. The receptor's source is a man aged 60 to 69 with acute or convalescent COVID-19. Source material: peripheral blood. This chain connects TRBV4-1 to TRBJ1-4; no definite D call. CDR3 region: CASHSQVLDEKLFF. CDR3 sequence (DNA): TGCGCCAGCCACAGTCAGGTATTGGATGAAAAACTGTTTTTT.